This TCR beta chain was identified in a study of blood T cell repertoires in COVID-19. With V trimmed by 6 bases and J by 7 bases, 8 bases remained unmatched. The length of the CDR3 is 13 residues. The table came from immunoSEQ multiplex PCR; TCRdb's copy has only in-frame clones and leaves some out. This sample carries tens of thousands of clones, about 90% of them seen once, and the ten largest clones take under 6.5%. The sequencing input was peripheral blood. The clonotype was recovered from a man aged 45 to 65 with active COVID-19. The rearrangement links TRBV12-3 or TRBV12-4 to TRBJ1-2, with 7 nucleotides matching TRBD1. CDR3 in amino acids: CASSKEGAFGYTF. CDR3 in DNA: TGTGCCAGCAGCAAAGAGGGGGCTTTTGGCTACACCTTC.